There are many counts of the clone carrying this T cell receptor beta chain. Per germline, CDR1 SGHRS and CDR2 YFSETQ. Trimming shortened V by 1 base and J by 11 bases, and 10 bases separated the two germline ends. CDR3 length equals 11 residues. PBMCs stemmed from approximately 10 ml fresh peripheral blood. Amplification of TCR beta CDR3 regions was performed using RNA transcripts as template. TCR CDR3 regions were first amplified by RT-PCR with HTBI primers. In TCRdb, the multiplex PCR reads were re-called with MiXCR into one record per CDR3 protein. The sample lists about 570,000 distinct CDR3 sequences, 13% to 15% occurring once. The record originates from a study of T cells in Graves' hyperthyroidism and ophthalmopathy.

The specimen sequenced was blood. The TCR comes from a woman aged 40 to 50 with Graves' hyperthyroidism. This chain joins TRBV5-1 and TRBJ2-7; weak D call: TRBD2 (6 bases). The CDR3: CASSLSGEKYF. CDR3 nucleotides: TGCGCCAGCAGCTTGTCGGGAGAGAAGTACTTC. The variable domain in full, with the rest retrieved from reference TRBV5-1 and TRBJ2-7, is KAGVTQTPRYLIKTRGQQVTLSCSPISGHRSVSWYQQTPGQGLQFLFEYFSETQRNKGNFPGRFSGRQFSNSRSEMNVSTLELGDSALYLCASSLSGEKYFGPGTRLTVT.